This T cell receptor beta chain was found in a study of memory CD4+ T cells and cytomegalovirus serostatus. The ends were cut back, 2 bases at V and 7 bases at J, with 11 bases in the middle. Germline CDR1 MNHEY, CDR2 SMNVEV (reference sequence). The CDR3 consists of 13 residues. The sort gate was single viable CD3+CD4+CD8-CD45RO+ cells for memory CD4+ T cells. Only in-frame clones appear in the TCRdb table, and some are missing; sequencing was by immunoSEQ multiplex PCR. Of almost 55,000 clones detected, just over 75% appear once; the ten largest clones hold approximately 1.5%. Material: memory CD4+ T cells from blood. The clonotype comes from an adult in good health and CMV-seronegative. V is TRBV27 and J is TRBJ1-1, with TRBD1 as a possible D gene (5 bases). CDR3 loop: CASSLGGGFEAFF. CDR3 nucleotides: TGTGCCAGCAGTTTAGGGGGGGGGTTTGAAGCTTTCTTT.